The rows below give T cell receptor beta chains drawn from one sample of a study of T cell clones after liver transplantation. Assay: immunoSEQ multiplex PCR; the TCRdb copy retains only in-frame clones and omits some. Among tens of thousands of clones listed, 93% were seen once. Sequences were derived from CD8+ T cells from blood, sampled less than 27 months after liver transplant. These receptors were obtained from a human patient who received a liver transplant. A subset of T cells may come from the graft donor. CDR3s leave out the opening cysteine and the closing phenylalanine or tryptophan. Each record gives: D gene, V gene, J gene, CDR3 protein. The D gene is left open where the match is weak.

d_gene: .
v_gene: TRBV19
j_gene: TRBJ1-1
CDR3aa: ASSIGSGWSTEAF

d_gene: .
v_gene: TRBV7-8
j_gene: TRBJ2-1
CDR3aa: ASSLANRATHNEQF

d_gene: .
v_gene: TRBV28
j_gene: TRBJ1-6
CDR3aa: ASSLPFGDSPLH

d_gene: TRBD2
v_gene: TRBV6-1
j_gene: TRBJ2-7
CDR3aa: ASSEGAGASYEQY

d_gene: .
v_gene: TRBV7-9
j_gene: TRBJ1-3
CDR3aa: ASSLDVDRPSSLGNTIY

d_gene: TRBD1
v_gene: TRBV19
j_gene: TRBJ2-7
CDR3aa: ASRNRDRGDEQY

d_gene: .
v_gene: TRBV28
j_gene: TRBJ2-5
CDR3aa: ASSALDVETQY

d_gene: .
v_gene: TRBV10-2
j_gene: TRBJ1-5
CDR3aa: ASSGTGNQPQH

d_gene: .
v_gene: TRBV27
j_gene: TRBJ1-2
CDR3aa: ASSSTDNNYGYT

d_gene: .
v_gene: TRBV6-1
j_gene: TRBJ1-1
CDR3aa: ASSENPGVRFQAF

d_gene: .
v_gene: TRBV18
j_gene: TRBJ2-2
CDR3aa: ASSDSWDSRTGELF

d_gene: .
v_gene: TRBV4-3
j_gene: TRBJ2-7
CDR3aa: ASSQDFGPPDEQY

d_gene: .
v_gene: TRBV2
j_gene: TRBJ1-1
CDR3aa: ASRTGVGLWTEAF

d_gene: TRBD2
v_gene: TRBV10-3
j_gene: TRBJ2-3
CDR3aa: AILAGEADTQY

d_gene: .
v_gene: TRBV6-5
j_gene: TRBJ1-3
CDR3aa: ASSYNDGNTIY

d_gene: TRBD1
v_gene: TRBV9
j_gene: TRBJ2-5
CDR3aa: ASSPVRTGIFQY

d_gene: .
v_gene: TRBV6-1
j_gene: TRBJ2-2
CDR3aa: ASSEGDTGELF

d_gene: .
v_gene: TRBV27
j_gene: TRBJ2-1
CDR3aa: ASSFGRYNEQF

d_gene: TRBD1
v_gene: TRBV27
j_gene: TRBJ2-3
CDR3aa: ASSLTGQVPQY

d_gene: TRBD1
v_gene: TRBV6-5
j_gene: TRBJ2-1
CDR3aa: ASSWDRDGDNEQF

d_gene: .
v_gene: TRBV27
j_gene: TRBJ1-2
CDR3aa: ASRGGRVKGYT

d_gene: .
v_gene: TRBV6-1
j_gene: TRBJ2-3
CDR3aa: ASSDYYSSLTTDTQY

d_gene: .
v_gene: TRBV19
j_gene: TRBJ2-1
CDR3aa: ASSIDGETHQF

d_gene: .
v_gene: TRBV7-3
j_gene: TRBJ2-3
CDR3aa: ASSPGSTDTQY

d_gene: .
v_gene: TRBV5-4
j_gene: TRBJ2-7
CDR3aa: ASESWQGEIYEQY

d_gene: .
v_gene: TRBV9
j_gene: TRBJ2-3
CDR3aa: ASSVARDGGTDTQY

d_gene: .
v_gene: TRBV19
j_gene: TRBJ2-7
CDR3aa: ASSYMAASSYEQY

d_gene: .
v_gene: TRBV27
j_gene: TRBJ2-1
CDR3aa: ASSKADGNNEQF

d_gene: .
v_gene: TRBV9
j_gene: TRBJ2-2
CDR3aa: ASSGAGGQGFVVTGELF

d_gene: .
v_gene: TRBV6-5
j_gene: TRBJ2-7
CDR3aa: ASSSYSGHYEQY

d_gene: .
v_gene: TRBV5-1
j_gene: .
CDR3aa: ASSGRDSKYEQY

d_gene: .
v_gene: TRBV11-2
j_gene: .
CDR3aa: ASSPEGTRFYEQY

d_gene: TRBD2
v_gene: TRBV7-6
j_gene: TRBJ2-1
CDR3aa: ASSTTSGDYNEQF

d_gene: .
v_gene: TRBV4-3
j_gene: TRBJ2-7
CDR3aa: ASSQEAGLLSYEQY

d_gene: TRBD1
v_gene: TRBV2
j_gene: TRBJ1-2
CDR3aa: ATMDREYGYT

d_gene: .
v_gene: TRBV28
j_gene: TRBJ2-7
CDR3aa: ASSFNSEQY

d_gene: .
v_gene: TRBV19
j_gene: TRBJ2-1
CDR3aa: ASTPDSGVRNEQF

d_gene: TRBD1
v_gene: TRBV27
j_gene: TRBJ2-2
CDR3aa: ASSLQGTGTGELF

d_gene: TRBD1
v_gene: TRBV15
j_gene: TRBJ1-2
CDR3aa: ATSNTPQGARGYT

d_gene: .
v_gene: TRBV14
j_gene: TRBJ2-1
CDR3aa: ASSQRRDNEQF

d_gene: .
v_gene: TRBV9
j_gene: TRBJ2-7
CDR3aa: ASSVEGLDYEQY

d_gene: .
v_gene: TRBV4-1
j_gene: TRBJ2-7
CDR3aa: ASGEADEQY

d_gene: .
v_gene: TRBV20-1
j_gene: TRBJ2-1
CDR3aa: SARESNEQF

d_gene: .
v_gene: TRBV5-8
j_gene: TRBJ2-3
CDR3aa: ASSFFRGRTDTQY

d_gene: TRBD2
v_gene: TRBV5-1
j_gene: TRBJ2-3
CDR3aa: ASSLGLAGDADTQY

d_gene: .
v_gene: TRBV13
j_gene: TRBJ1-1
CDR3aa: ASTGMNTEAF

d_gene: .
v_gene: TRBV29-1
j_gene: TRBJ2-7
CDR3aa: SVEDFPGAYEQY

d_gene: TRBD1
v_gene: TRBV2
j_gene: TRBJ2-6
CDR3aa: ASRDRAYNPGANVLT

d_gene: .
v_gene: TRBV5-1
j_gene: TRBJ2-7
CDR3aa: ASSLVPVTYEQY

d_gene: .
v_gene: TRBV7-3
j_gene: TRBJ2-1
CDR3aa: ASSHRDLSDEQF

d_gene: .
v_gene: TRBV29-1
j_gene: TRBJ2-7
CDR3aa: SVEGGTSYEQY

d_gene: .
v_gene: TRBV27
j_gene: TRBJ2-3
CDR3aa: ASSLPGTDTQY

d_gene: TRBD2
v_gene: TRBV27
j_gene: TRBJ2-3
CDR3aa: ASSASGRSADTQY

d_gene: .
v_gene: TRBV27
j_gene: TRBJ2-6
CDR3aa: ASSLSGGPGANVLT

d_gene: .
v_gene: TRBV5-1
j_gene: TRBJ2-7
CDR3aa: ASSTHPGSGGDTYEQY